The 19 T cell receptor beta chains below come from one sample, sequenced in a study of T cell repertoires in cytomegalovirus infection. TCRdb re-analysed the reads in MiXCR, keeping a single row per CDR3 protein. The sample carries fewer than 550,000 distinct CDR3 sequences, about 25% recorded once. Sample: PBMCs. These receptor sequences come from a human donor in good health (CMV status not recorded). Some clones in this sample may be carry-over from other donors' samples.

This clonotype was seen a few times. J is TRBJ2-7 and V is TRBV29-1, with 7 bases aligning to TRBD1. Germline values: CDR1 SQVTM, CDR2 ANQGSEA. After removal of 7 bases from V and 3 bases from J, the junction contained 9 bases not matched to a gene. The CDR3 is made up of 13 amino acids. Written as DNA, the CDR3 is TGCAGCGCCCAAGGGGACAGCCTCTACGAGCAGTACTTC. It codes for CSAQGDSLYEQYF.

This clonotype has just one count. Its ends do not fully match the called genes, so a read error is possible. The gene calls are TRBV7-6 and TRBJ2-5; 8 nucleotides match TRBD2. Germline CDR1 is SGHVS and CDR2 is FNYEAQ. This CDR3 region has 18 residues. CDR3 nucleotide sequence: TGTGCTAGCAGCTTAGTCCCCCCGGGACTAGGGGTGGGAGAGACCCAGTACTTC. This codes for CASSLVPPGLGVGETQYF.

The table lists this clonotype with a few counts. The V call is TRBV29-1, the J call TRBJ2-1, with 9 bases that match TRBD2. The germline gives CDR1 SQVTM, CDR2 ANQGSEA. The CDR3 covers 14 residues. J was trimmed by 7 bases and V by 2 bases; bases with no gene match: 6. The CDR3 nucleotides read TGCAGCGTTGAAAGGTTAGCGGGAGAGAATGAGCAGTTCTTC. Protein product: CSVERLAGENEQFF.

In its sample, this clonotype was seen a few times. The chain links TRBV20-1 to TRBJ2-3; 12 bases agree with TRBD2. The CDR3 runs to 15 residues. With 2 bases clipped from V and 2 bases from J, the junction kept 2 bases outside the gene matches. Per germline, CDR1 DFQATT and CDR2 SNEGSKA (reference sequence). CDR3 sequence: CSARPSGRATDTQYF. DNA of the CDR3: TGCAGTGCTAGACCTAGCGGGAGGGCCACAGATACGCAGTATTTT.

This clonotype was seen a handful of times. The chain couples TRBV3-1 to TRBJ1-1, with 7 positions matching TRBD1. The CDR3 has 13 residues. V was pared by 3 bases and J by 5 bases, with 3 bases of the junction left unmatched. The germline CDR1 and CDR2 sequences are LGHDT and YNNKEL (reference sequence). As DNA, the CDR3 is TGTGCCAGCAGCCAGACAGGGATTACTGAAGCTTTCTTT. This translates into CASSQTGITEAFF.

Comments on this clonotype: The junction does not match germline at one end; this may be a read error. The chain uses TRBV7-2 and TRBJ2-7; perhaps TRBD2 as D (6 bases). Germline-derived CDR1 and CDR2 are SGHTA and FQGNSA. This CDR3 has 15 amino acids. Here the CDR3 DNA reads TGTGCCAGCAGCTTATCGACCCGGAGGGTCTACGGGCAGTACTTC. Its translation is CASSLSTRRVYGQYF.

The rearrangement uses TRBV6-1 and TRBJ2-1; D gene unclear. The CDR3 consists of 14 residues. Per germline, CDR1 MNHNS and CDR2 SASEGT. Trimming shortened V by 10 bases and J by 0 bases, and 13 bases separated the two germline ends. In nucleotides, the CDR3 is TGTGCCATAACGGACCCCGCCTCCTACAATGAGCAGTTCTTC. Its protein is CAITDPASYNEQFF.

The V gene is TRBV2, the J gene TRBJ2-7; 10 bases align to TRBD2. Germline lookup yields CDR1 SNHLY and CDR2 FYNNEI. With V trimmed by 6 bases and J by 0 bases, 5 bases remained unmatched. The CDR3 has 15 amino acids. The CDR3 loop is CASRSLAGVSYEQYV. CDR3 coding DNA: TGTGCCAGCAGGAGTCTAGCGGGAGTCTCCTACGAGCAGTACGTC.

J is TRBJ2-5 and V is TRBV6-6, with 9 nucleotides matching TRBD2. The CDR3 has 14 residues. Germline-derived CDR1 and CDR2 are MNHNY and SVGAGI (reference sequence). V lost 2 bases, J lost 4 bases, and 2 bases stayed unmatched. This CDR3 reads CASSYGSGGETQYF. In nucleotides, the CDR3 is TGTGCCAGCAGTTACGGTAGCGGGGGAGAGACCCAGTACTTC.

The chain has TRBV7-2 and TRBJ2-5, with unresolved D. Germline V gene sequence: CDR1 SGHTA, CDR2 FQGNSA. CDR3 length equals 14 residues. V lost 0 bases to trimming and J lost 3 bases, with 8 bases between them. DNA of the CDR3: TGTGCCAGCAGCTTAGCCCAAGCCAAAGAGACCCAGTACTTC. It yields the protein CASSLAQAKETQYF.

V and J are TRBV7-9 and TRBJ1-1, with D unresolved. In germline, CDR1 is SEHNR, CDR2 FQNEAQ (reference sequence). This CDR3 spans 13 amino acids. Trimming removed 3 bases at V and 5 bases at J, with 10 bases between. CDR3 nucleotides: TGTGCCAGCAGCTTTGAGGCTCTAACTGAAGCTTTCTTT. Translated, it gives CASSFEALTEAFF.

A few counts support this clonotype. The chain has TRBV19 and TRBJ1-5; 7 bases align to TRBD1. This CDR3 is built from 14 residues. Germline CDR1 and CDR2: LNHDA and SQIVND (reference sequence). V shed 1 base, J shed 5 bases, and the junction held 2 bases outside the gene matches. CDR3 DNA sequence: TGTGCCAGTAGTATAGTAGGGGGCGATCAGCCCCAGCATTTT. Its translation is CASSIVGGDQPQHF. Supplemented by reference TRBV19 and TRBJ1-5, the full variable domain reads DGGITQSPKYLFRKEGQNVTLSCEQNLNHDAMYWYRQDPGQGLRLIYYSQIVNDFQKGDIAEGYSVSREKKESFPLTVTSAQKNPTAFYLCASSIVGGDQPQHFGDGTRLSIL.

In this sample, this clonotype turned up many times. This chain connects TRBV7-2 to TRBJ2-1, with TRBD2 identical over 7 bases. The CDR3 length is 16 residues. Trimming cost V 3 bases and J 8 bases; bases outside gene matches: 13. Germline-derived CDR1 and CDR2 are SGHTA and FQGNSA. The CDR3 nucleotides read TGTGCCAGCAGCTTTCGGGCGGGAGAGGGGTTCCATGAGCAGTTCTTC. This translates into CASSFRAGEGFHEQFF.

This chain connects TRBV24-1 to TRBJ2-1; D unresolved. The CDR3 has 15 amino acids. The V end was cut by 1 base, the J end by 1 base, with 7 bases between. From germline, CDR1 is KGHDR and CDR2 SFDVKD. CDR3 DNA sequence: TGTGCCACCAGTGATTTAAGACAATCCTACAATGAGCAGTTCTTC. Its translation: CATSDLRQSYNEQFF.

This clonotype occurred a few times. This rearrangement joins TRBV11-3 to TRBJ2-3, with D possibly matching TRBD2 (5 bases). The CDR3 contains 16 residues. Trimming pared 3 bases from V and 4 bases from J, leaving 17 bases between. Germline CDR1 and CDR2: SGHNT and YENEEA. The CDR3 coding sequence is TGTGCCAGCAGCTTGGATGGGTGGGAGAAGGCAGATACGCAGTATTTT. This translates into CASSLDGWEKADTQYF.

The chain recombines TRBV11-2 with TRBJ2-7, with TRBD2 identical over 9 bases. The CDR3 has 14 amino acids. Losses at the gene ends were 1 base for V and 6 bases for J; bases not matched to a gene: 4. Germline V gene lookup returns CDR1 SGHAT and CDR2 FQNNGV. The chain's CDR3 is CASSLVGGRAEQYF. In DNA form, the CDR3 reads TGTGCCAGCAGCTTAGTAGGCGGGAGGGCCGAGCAGTACTTC.

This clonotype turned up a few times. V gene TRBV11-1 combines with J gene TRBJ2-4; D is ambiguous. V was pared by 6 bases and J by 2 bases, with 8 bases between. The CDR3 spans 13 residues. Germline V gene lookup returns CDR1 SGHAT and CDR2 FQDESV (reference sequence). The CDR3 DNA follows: TGTGCCAGCAGTGCTAGAACCAAAAACATTCAGTACTTC. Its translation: CASSARTKNIQYF.

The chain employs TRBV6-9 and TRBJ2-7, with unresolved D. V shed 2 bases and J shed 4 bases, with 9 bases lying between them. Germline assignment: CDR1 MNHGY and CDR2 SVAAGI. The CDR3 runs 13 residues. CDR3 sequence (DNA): TGTGCCAGCAGTTATCCCGTAGTGTACGAGCAGTACGTC. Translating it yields CASSYPVVYEQYV.

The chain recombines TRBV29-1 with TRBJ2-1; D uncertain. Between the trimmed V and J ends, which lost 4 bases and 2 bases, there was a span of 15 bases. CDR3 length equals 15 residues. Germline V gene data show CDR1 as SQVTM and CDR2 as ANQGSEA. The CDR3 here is CSVGFHGSTYNEQFF. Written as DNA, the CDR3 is TGCAGCGTTGGTTTCCACGGGTCAACCTACAATGAGCAGTTCTTC.